This TCR beta chain was profiled in a study of control samples from healthy donors and cancer patients. This clone was counted a single time. The data were produced by immunoSEQ multiplex PCR, yet TCRdb's version contains in-frame clones alone and is incomplete. The table has over 100,000 clones, about 88% seen once. This receptor was identified in a man aged 50 or older in good health. Sample: blood.

CDR3: CASSSAGIAGTDTQYF. The CDR3 region has the DNA TGCGCCAGCAGCTCAGCCGGGATAGCCGGCACAGATACGCAGTATTTT. J is TRBJ2-3 and V is TRBV5-1; possibly TRBD2 for D (5 bases). Trimming stripped 3 bases from V and 1 base from J, with 15 bases between. The CDR3 loop spans 16 amino acids. The germline V gene encodes CDR1 SGHRS and CDR2 YFSETQ.